What follows are 27 T cell receptor beta chains derived from one specimen sequenced in a study of blood T cell repertoires in COVID-19. TCRdb's copy holds only in-frame clones and misses some; the assay was immunoSEQ multiplex PCR. The sample lists roughly 260,000 clones, about nine tenths occurring once. Sequencing input: PBMCs or T cells enriched from blood (not recorded which). These receptors were obtained from a woman aged 25 to 39 with acute COVID-19.

The V call is TRBV2, the J call TRBJ2-3; D might be TRBD2 (6 bases). The germline V gene has CDR1 SNHLY and CDR2 FYNNEI. Trimming removed 3 bases at V and 2 bases at J, with 15 bases between. This CDR3 contains 16 residues. The CDR3 nucleotides read TGTGCCAGCAGTGAGGGGGGACTGGAGATCACAGATACGCAGTATTTT. The encoded protein is CASSEGGLEITDTQYF.

The chain couples TRBV29-1 to TRBJ2-3; TRBD2 agrees at 8 bases. The CDR3 consists of 15 residues. Germline V CDR1 and CDR2: SQVTM, ANQGSEA. J was trimmed by 2 bases and V by 6 bases; bases with no gene match: 10. Written as DNA, the CDR3 is TGCAGCGTCCGGGGGGGCAGGGGTATCACAGATACGCAGTATTTT. Protein sequence: CSVRGGRGITDTQYF.

This sequence joins TRBV30 and TRBJ1-2; TRBD1 aligns across 8 bases. This CDR3 spans 14 amino acids. Germline loops: CDR1 GTSNPN, CDR2 SVGIG (reference sequence). The ends lost 2 bases at V and 4 bases at J; junction bases unmatched: 6. Written as DNA, the CDR3 is TGTGCCTGGAGTAGGACAGGGAGGACCTATGGCTACACCTTC. Translated, it gives CAWSRTGRTYGYTF.

The V and J genes are TRBV11-3 and TRBJ2-1, with D uncertain. CDR3 size: 14 residues. Trimming stripped 1 base from V and 6 bases from J, with 10 bases between. CDR1 is SGHNT, CDR2 YENEEA, per germline. CDR3 amino acids: CASSLVGGSNEQFF. DNA of the CDR3: TGTGCCAGCAGCTTAGTTGGCGGTTCCAATGAGCAGTTCTTC.

This clone showed up just once. The chain is built from TRBV30 and TRBJ2-5; D remains unclear. From germline, CDR1 is GTSNPN and CDR2 SVGIG (reference sequence). The V gene lost 4 bases and the J gene lost 5 bases, with 8 bases spanning the gap. The CDR3 totals 11 residues. CDR3 DNA: TGTGCCTGGACTAGTCTTGAGACCCAGTACTTC. This sequence encodes CAWTSLETQYF.

The chain recombines TRBV7-2 with TRBJ1-2; D uncertain. Trimming left V 5 bases short and J 0 bases short, with 10 bases between. CDR3 length: 14 amino acids. The germline gives CDR1 SGHTA, CDR2 FQGNSA. CDR3 region: CASSPPEANYGYTF. The CDR3 DNA is TGTGCCAGCAGCCCCCCTGAGGCTAACTATGGCTACACCTTC.

The chain uses TRBV19 and TRBJ1-5; 12 nucleotides line up with TRBD1. This CDR3 contains 16 residues. CDR1 LNHDA and CDR2 SQIVND come from the germline V gene (reference sequence). J gave up 7 bases and V 5 bases, and 9 bases lay outside the gene matches. DNA for the CDR3: TGTGCCAGTAGTTTCGCCGGGACAGGGGGCTGGCAGCCCCAGCATTTT. This translates into CASSFAGTGGWQPQHF.

V is TRBV28 and J is TRBJ1-3, with 7 bases lining up with TRBD1. The CDR3 is made up of 15 amino acids. Losses at the gene ends were 4 bases for V and 2 bases for J; bases not matched to a gene: 5. The germline V gene has CDR1 MDHEN and CDR2 SYDVKM. The CDR3 is CASSSPGTAGNTIYF. The CDR3 DNA sequence: TGTGCCAGCAGTTCCCCTGGGACAGCTGGAAACACCATATATTTT.

J is TRBJ2-5 and V is TRBV23-1; 10 bases align to TRBD2. TRBV23-1 is treated as an ORF (open reading frame) with a function not yet certain. The trim removed 6 bases at V and 5 bases at J, leaving 18 bases unmatched. The CDR3 covers 18 residues. DNA of the CDR3: TGCGCCAGCAGACAACAACCTAGCGGGAGAGAGGGTGAGGAGACCCAGTACTTC. Its protein is CASRQQPSGREGEETQYF.

This clone is a singleton in its sample. The chain employs TRBV28 and TRBJ2-5; 9 nucleotides align to TRBD1. The length of the CDR3 is 15 residues. The V and J ends lost 5 bases and 5 bases, in that order; junction bases with no gene match: 9. Germline V gene sequence: CDR1 MDHEN, CDR2 SYDVKM. The CDR3 protein is CASSDRTGVWETQYF. The DNA of the CDR3 is TGTGCCAGCAGTGATCGGACAGGGGTGTGGGAGACCCAGTACTTC.

The chain carries TRBV12-3 or TRBV12-4 and TRBJ1-2; D not certain. V lost 4 bases and J lost 2, with 8 bases in between. The CDR3 extends over 13 amino acids. DNA for the CDR3: TGTGCCAGCAGTTCGCGGGTAAACTATGGCTACACCTTC. This encodes CASSSRVNYGYTF.

The V and J genes are TRBV2 and TRBJ2-1; maybe TRBD2 (6 bases). The CDR3 has 14 residues. CDR1 SNHLY and CDR2 FYNNEI come from the germline V gene. V dropped 7 bases and J dropped 0 bases, with 10 bases sitting between them. The DNA of the CDR3 is TGTGCCAGCACGGGACTGGGCTCCTACAATGAGCAGTTCTTC. It encodes CASTGLGSYNEQFF.

CDR3 region: CASSKGLAGDTQYF. The CDR3 bases are TGTGCCAGCAGCAAAGGACTAGCGGGAGATACGCAGTATTTT. This sequence joins TRBV11-3 and TRBJ2-3; 11 bases agree with TRBD2. Germline loops: CDR1 SGHNT, CDR2 YENEEA. V shed 5 bases and J 5 bases; nucleotides not matched to a gene: 3. The CDR3 spans 14 residues.

This rearrangement joins TRBV2 to TRBJ1-5; D ambiguous. CDR3 length: 16 residues. Deletions cut 6 bases from V and 1 base from J, with 16 bases between. The V gene's germline CDR1 is SNHLY and CDR2 FYNNEI. The CDR3 nucleotides are TGTGCCAGCAGCCCAGATCGGTCCGGGAGCAATCAGCCCCAGCATTTT. Translating gives CASSPDRSGSNQPQHF.

This clone was seen only once. The V gene is TRBV7-9, the J gene TRBJ2-7; maybe TRBD1 (6 bases). The CDR3 is made up of 14 amino acids. The germline V gene encodes CDR1 SEHNR and CDR2 FQNEAQ (reference sequence). The V and J ends lost 2 bases and 7 bases respectively, with 15 bases between them. The CDR3 nucleotides read TGTGCCAGCAGCTTAAGGCAGGGGAGCTTGGAGCAGTACTTC. Protein product: CASSLRQGSLEQYF.

The CDR3 is CASADRGGTNEKLFF. DNA of the CDR3: TGTGCCAGCGCCGACAGGGGTGGAACTAATGAAAAACTGTTTTTT. The chain links TRBV28 to TRBJ1-4; 8 nucleotides align to TRBD1. Trimming removed 8 bases from V and 1 base from J; junction bases left unmatched: 6. Germline V lookup: CDR1 MDHEN, CDR2 SYDVKM. This CDR3 is built from 15 residues.

The rearrangement links TRBV11-3 to TRBJ2-3, with D maybe TRBD1 (5 bases). The CDR3 is 13 residues long. The V end lost 5 bases, the J end lost 6 bases, and 12 bases lay between the germline ends. Per germline, CDR1 SGHNT and CDR2 YENEEA. CDR3 sequence reads: CASSQGTEDTQYF. For the CDR3, the DNA is TGTGCCAGCAGCCAGGGAACAGAGGATACGCAGTATTTT.

The chain recombines TRBV28 with TRBJ2-7; D is ambiguous. The V and J ends lost 10 bases and 4 bases respectively, with 11 bases between them. The CDR3 loop spans 11 amino acids. Germline CDR1 MDHEN, CDR2 SYDVKM. Written as DNA, the CDR3 is TGTGCCATCCAAGACGGGTACGAGCAGTACTTC. Its protein is CAIQDGYEQYF. The entire variable domain, with the rest obtained from reference TRBV28 and TRBJ2-7, is as follows: DVKVTQSSRYLVKRTGEKVFLECVQDMDHENMFWYRQDPGLGLRLIYFSYDVKMKEKGDIPEGYSVSREKKERFSLILESASTNQTSMYLCAIQDGYEQYFGPGTRLTVT.

The chain carries TRBV10-3 and TRBJ2-7, with D possibly being TRBD1 (6 bases). Trimming stripped 0 bases from V and 6 bases from J, with 18 bases between. Per germline, CDR1 ENHRY and CDR2 SYGVKD. This CDR3 spans 16 amino acids. Here the CDR3 DNA reads TGTGCCATCAGTGAGTCGATCGGGGCACAGGGTGGCGAGCAGTACTTC. This gives the protein CAISESIGAQGGEQYF.

The V and J genes are TRBV11-2 and TRBJ2-7, with TRBD1 as a possible D gene (6 bases). V lost 4 bases, J lost 5 bases, and 12 bases lay in between. This CDR3 is 13 amino acids long. From germline, CDR1 is SGHAT and CDR2 FQNNGV. CDR3 sequence: CASSSDRRNEQYF. The DNA for the CDR3 is TGTGCCAGCAGCTCAGACAGGAGGAACGAGCAGTACTTC.

This chain links TRBV5-1 with TRBJ2-3, with TRBD2 matching 10 bases. The V gene end was trimmed by 0 bases and the J gene end by 1 base; junction bases not matched to a gene: 5. The CDR3 runs 17 residues. CDR1 is SGHRS and CDR2 is YFSETQ in the germline V gene. The CDR3 is CASSLAGLAGGTDTQYF. The CDR3 coding sequence is TGCGCCAGCAGCTTGGCCGGGCTAGCGGGAGGCACAGATACGCAGTATTTT.

The chain uses TRBV27 and TRBJ2-5; 7 bases fit TRBD2. Germline V gene lookup returns CDR1 MNHEY and CDR2 SMNVEV (reference sequence). The CDR3 extends over 15 amino acids. V lost 1 base to trimming and J lost 5 bases; unmatched junction nucleotides: 7. For the CDR3, the DNA is TGTGCCAGCAGTTTATGGGGCGGGAGACGCGAGACCCAGTACTTC. Its protein is CASSLWGGRRETQYF.

This chain links TRBV14 with TRBJ2-2; D unclear. The CDR3 covers 14 residues. V shed 2 bases and J shed 2 bases, with 6 bases lying between them. The V gene's germline CDR1 is SGHDN and CDR2 FVKESK. CDR3 amino acids: CASSQLVNTGELFF. In DNA, the CDR3 is TGTGCCAGCAGCCAACTCGTTAACACCGGGGAGCTGTTTTTT.

This chain uses TRBV5-1 with TRBJ2-5, with 14 bases matching TRBD2. V was clipped by 4 bases and J by 5 bases; unmatched bases: 7. CDR1 and CDR2 (germline): SGHRS, YFSETQ. There are 16 residues in the CDR3. The CDR3 spells CASSGGLAGVEETQYF. The CDR3 DNA sequence: TGCGCCAGCAGCGGGGGACTAGCGGGAGTTGAGGAGACCCAGTACTTC.

The table lists this clone with many counts. Germline and junction disagree at one end, which may indicate a read error. This rearrangement joins TRBV6-1 to TRBJ2-7; possible D gene TRBD1, 6 bases. Germline loops: CDR1 MNHNS, CDR2 SASEGT. The CDR3 is made up of 13 amino acids. Written as DNA, the CDR3 is TGTGCCAGCAGTGAAAGAATGACAGGCCAACGAGAATTC. This codes for CASSERMTGQREF.

The chain carries TRBV4-3 and TRBJ2-3; TRBD2 agrees at 13 bases. Germline CDR1 LGHNA, CDR2 YSLEER. The CDR3 has 17 residues. J was trimmed by 3 bases and V by 1 base; bases with no gene match: 4. The CDR3 DNA follows: TGCGCCAGCAGCCAAGGTCGGACTAGCGGGAGTACAGATACGCAGTATTTT. It is translated as CASSQGRTSGSTDTQYF.

J is TRBJ1-6 and V is TRBV5-1, with D hard to call. The V and J ends lost 4 bases and 5 bases respectively, with 19 bases between them. Germline values: CDR1 SGHRS, CDR2 YFSETQ. The CDR3 has 17 residues. CDR3 nucleotide sequence: TGCGCCAGCAGCGGAGGAGTCCTAGTAGGTGATAATTCACCCCTCCACTTT. It codes for CASSGGVLVGDNSPLHF.